This TCR beta chain was observed in a study of T-cell memory formation after mild COVID-19. Study at large: Clusters of TCRs were largely donor specific. Findings of the study overall: Among clones contracting day 15 to 85, CD4/CD8 was balanced, whereas later expanders leaned CD4+.

V was clipped by 2 bases and J by 4 bases, with 12 bases between them. CDR1 is MGHRA, CDR2 YSYEKL, per germline. CDR3 length equals 15 residues. TCRdb reanalysed the 5' RACE reads using MiXCR and keeps one entry per CDR3 protein. The sample lists roughly 100,000 distinct CDR3 sequences; about 17% were seen once. Notes on this clonotype: Its cognate antigen is unknown.

The sequenced material came from PBMCs or a T cell subset sorted from them (not recorded which). This TCR was recovered from an adult woman who had mild COVID-19 (a few samples of this study predate the infection). Cell type and time point are not known. The chain employs TRBV4-1 and TRBJ2-1, with D perhaps given as TRBD1 or TRBD2 (5 bases each). The CDR3 here is CASSQSREGYNEQFF. DNA for the CDR3: TGCGCCAGCAGCCAATCTAGAGAGGGGTACAATGAGCAGTTCTTC.